This T cell receptor beta chain was recorded in a study of blood T cell repertoires in COVID-19. Study-level background: Some COVID-19 samples were acute and others convalescent; all came from the United States, Italy and Spain.

This clone appeared a single time. Per the original methods: Estimation of nucleated cell counts was performed using reference gene primer amplification. Sequencing used immunoSEQ multiplex PCR; TCRdb keeps in-frame clones, though not all of them. V, J and clone size reflect that table, while D and trimming were determined from the DNA. The sample has tens of thousands of clones, 60% to 85% seen once; the top ten hold around a fifth. Source material: peripheral blood. This receptor was obtained from a man between 65 and 85 years old with acute or convalescent COVID-19.

CDR3 amino acids: CASRFSGRVGGEQYF. The CDR3 bases are TGTGCCAGCAGGTTTAGCGGGAGGGTCGGAGGGGAGCAGTACTTC. The V call is TRBV28, the J call TRBJ2-7, with 11 bases aligning to TRBD2. This CDR3 comprises 15 residues. Germline CDR1 reads MDHEN; CDR2 reads SYDVKM. With 6 bases clipped from V and 7 bases from J, the junction kept 11 bases outside the gene matches.